These 25 T cell receptor beta chains were all obtained from the same sample, sequenced in a study of neoadjuvant anti-PD-1 for oral cavity cancer. The method was immunoSEQ multiplex PCR; TCRdb's version includes in-frame clones alone and lacks a portion of them. The sample has roughly 15,000 clones, less than 80% seen once. The material sequenced was PBMCs, taken before nivolumab (anti-PD-1) treatment. All receptors come from a person aged 35 to 85 with oral cavity squamous cell carcinoma.

The chain couples TRBV28 to TRBJ2-1, with a tentative D call TRBD1 (5 bases). The CDR3 consists of 12 residues. Germline CDR1 is MDHEN and CDR2 is SYDVKM. V lost 2 bases, J lost 10 bases, and 9 bases lay in between. The CDR3 coding sequence is TGTGCCAGCAGTTTAAGGCAGGGAGAGCAGTTCTTC. This gives the protein CASSLRQGEQFF.

This clone has only a few counts. J is TRBJ2-7 and V is TRBV28, with 7 nucleotides matching TRBD2. The CDR3 runs 15 residues. Germline V CDR1 and CDR2: MDHEN, SYDVKM. The V gene end was trimmed by 6 bases and the J gene end by 4 bases; junction bases not matched to a gene: 12. The CDR3 region is CASSFPRESGYEQYF. CDR3 sequence (DNA): TGTGCCAGCAGCTTTCCGCGGGAGAGCGGGTACGAGCAGTACTTC. Full variable domain (outside the CDR3, taken from reference TRBV28 and TRBJ2-7): DVKVTQSSRYLVKRTGEKVFLECVQDMDHENMFWYRQDPGLGLRLIYFSYDVKMKEKGDIPEGYSVSREKKERFSLILESASTNQTSMYLCASSFPRESGYEQYFGPGTRLTVT.

V is TRBV6-6 and J is TRBJ2-5; D is perhaps TRBD1 or TRBD2 (5 bases each). CDR1 MNHNY and CDR2 SVGAGI come from the germline V gene (reference sequence). V lost 7 bases and J lost 4, with 16 bases in between. The CDR3 runs 14 residues. The CDR3 DNA sequence: TGTGCCAGCAATGACTACCCTAGGGGAGAGACCCAGTACTTC. Its protein product is CASNDYPRGETQYF.

V is TRBV11-2 and J is TRBJ2-5; D gene uncertain. The CDR3 is 14 amino acids. Germline V gene data show CDR1 as SGHAT and CDR2 as FQNNGV. Trimming took 1 base from V and 2 from J, leaving 8 bases between them. In DNA, the CDR3 is TGTGCCAGCAGCTTAGCGTCAGTACAAGAGACCCAGTACTTC. It specifies CASSLASVQETQYF. Filled out from reference TRBV11-2 and TRBJ2-5, the complete variable domain reads EAGVAQSPRYKIIEKRQSVAFWCNPISGHATLYWYQQILGQGPKLLIQFQNNGVVDDSQLPKDRFSAERLKGVDSTLKIQPAKLEDSAVYLCASSLASVQETQYFGPGTRLLVL.

The V gene is TRBV2, the J gene TRBJ2-2; tentative D call: TRBD1 (6 bases). V was shortened by 6 bases and J by 1 base, with 9 bases between the two germline ends. CDR3 length: 14 residues. The germline gives CDR1 SNHLY, CDR2 FYNNEI. Here the CDR3 reads CASRPGENTGELFF. The DNA of the CDR3 is TGTGCCAGCAGGCCAGGGGAGAACACCGGGGAGCTGTTTTTT.

V is TRBV19 and J is TRBJ2-5; TRBD2 is a possible D gene (5 bases). This CDR3 has 13 residues. V was trimmed by 4 bases and J by 6 bases, leaving 12 bases between them. Germline CDR1 and CDR2: LNHDA and SQIVND (reference sequence). The CDR3 DNA is TGTGCCAGTAGTAGTACAGAGGGCCAGACCCAGTACTTC. Its translation: CASSSTEGQTQYF.

J is TRBJ1-5 and V is TRBV7-9; 10 bases are shared with TRBD1. Per the germline V gene, CDR1 is SEHNR and CDR2 is FQNEAQ (reference sequence). The CDR3 loop spans 15 amino acids. The V segment lost 5 bases and the J segment 6 bases; nucleotides outside the gene matches: 7. The CDR3: CASSTGQGGIQPQHF. DNA of the CDR3: TGTGCCAGCAGCACCGGACAGGGGGGGATTCAGCCCCAGCATTTT.

Only a few counts were recorded for this clone. The chain joins TRBV4-1 to TRBJ1-5; D perhaps matches TRBD1 (5 bases). The CDR3 loop spans 15 amino acids. Germline loops: CDR1 MGHRA, CDR2 YSYEKL. Trimming pared 4 bases from V and 5 bases from J, leaving 15 bases between. CDR3 loop: CASSLFDRSDQPQHF. Here the CDR3 DNA reads TGCGCCAGCAGCCTCTTTGACAGAAGTGATCAGCCCCAGCATTTT.

J is TRBJ2-3 and V is TRBV25-1; D might be TRBD1 or TRBD2, each matching 5 bases. Germline CDR1 is MGHDK and CDR2 is SYGVNS. CDR3 length: 13 amino acids. Trimming took off 3 bases at V and 4 bases at J, with 8 bases between the two ends. Here the CDR3 DNA reads TGTGCCAGCAGTGAGCGAGGGGCAGATACGCAGTATTTT. This encodes CASSERGADTQYF.

This rearrangement joins TRBV9 to TRBJ1-1; D gene ambiguous. The CDR3 loop spans 15 amino acids. The V and J ends lost 0 bases and 4 bases respectively, with 13 bases between them. Germline lookup yields CDR1 SGDLS and CDR2 YYNGEE. CDR3 sequence: CASSVDGLGTTEAFF. The CDR3 DNA reads as TGTGCCAGCAGCGTAGATGGTTTGGGCACCACTGAAGCTTTCTTT.

The rearrangement joins TRBV5-1 to TRBJ1-4; perhaps TRBD1 as D (5 bases). CDR1 and CDR2 from the germline V gene are SGHRS and YFSETQ. Trimming left V 3 bases short and J 0 bases short, with 12 bases between. The CDR3 loop spans 16 amino acids. CDR3: CASSSGRSATNEKLFF. The CDR3 DNA sequence: TGCGCCAGCAGCTCGGGACGGTCTGCAACTAATGAAAAACTGTTTTTT.

This clone turned up a few times. The chain carries TRBV14 and TRBJ2-2, with D possibly matching TRBD2 (6 bases). Trimming left V 1 base short and J 5 bases short, with 8 bases between. Germline CDR1 SGHDN, CDR2 FVKESK. CDR3 length: 14 amino acids. CDR3 region: CASSQVAGTGELFF. CDR3 DNA: TGTGCCAGCAGCCAAGTTGCGGGAACCGGGGAGCTGTTTTTT.

This chain uses TRBV6-5 with TRBJ1-2; tentatively, D is TRBD1 (5 bases). Germline CDR1 and CDR2: MNHEY and SVGAGI. Trimming stripped 2 bases from V and 3 bases from J, with 13 bases between. The CDR3 runs 15 residues. In DNA form, the CDR3 reads TGTGCCAGCAGTTACGCTTTATCGGGGGACTATGGCTACACCTTC. It yields the protein CASSYALSGDYGYTF.

The chain carries TRBV4-1 and TRBJ1-5, with 7 bases that match TRBD1. Germline V gene lookup returns CDR1 MGHRA and CDR2 YSYEKL. V gave up 3 bases and J gave up 4 bases; unmatched junction bases: 6. CDR3 length: 15 residues. The CDR3 DNA reads TGCGCCAGCAGCCAGGGACAGAACTTAAATCAGCCCCAGCATTTT. It encodes CASSQGQNLNQPQHF.

This chain uses TRBV11-2 with TRBJ2-7, with D possibly being TRBD1 or TRBD2 (5 bases each). Trimming took off 1 base at V and 5 bases at J, with 27 bases between the two ends. CDR1 SGHAT and CDR2 FQNNGV come from the germline V gene. The CDR3 sequence is 19 residues long. The CDR3 reads CASSLVPRDGPMGVNEQYF. CDR3 in DNA: TGTGCCAGCAGCTTAGTTCCTCGGGACGGTCCTATGGGGGTCAACGAGCAGTACTTC.

This chain uses TRBV6-4 with TRBJ1-5; D is unresolved. V was shortened by 6 bases and J by 5 bases, with 11 bases between the two germline ends. This CDR3 has 13 amino acids. CDR1 MRHNA and CDR2 SNTAGT come from the germline V gene. The CDR3: CASSAENDQPQHF. DNA of the CDR3: TGTGCCAGCAGCGCCGAGAACGATCAGCCCCAGCATTTT.

V and J are TRBV10-1 and TRBJ2-3; 7 bases match TRBD2. With 2 bases clipped from V and 0 bases from J, the junction kept 2 bases outside the gene matches. The CDR3 covers 15 residues. Germline CDR1 and CDR2: WNHNN and SYGVQD (reference sequence). Here the CDR3 reads CASSEQRGSTDTQYF. CDR3 DNA sequence: TGCGCCAGCAGTGAGCAGCGGGGAAGCACAGATACGCAGTATTTT.

The rearrangement joins TRBV13 to TRBJ2-5, with 9 bases fitting TRBD2. In germline, CDR1 is PRHDT, CDR2 FYEKMQ (reference sequence). This CDR3 has 16 amino acids. The ends lost 3 bases at V and 5 bases at J; junction bases unmatched: 10. The CDR3 reads CASSLGSGSKGETQYF. The CDR3 region has the DNA TGTGCCAGCAGCTTGGGTAGCGGGAGTAAGGGGGAGACCCAGTACTTC.

The rearrangement links TRBV2 to TRBJ1-2, with TRBD1 as a possible D gene (5 bases). The CDR3 totals 15 residues. The V end lost 2 bases, the J end lost 0 bases, and 10 bases lay between the germline ends. Germline CDR1 and CDR2: SNHLY and FYNNEI. The CDR3 DNA reads as TGTGCCAGCAGTGAAATCAAGGGGTCTAACTATGGCTACACCTTC. Its protein product is CASSEIKGSNYGYTF. Filled out from reference TRBV2 and TRBJ1-2, the complete variable domain reads EPEVTQTPSHQVTQMGQEVILRCVPISNHLYFYWYRQILGQKVEFLVSFYNNEISEKSEIFDDQFSVERPDGSNFTLKIRSTKLEDSAMYFCASSEIKGSNYGYTFGSGTRLTVV.

V and J are TRBV5-1 and TRBJ2-3, with TRBD2 identical over 12 bases. The CDR3 consists of 16 residues. Germline CDR1 reads SGHRS; CDR2 reads YFSETQ. V shed 4 bases and J 5 bases; nucleotides not matched to a gene: 8. The DNA for the CDR3 is TGCGCCAGCAGCCCCCTGACTAGCGGGAGTGGAGATACGCAGTATTTT. Its translation is CASSPLTSGSGDTQYF. Looking up the rest from reference TRBV5-1 and TRBJ2-3 gives the full variable domain: KAGVTQTPRYLIKTRGQQVTLSCSPISGHRSVSWYQQTPGQGLQFLFEYFSETQRNKGNFPGRFSGRQFSNSRSEMNVSTLELGDSALYLCASSPLTSGSGDTQYFGPGTRLTVL.

The chain joins TRBV9 to TRBJ2-7, with a weak D call TRBD2 (6 bases). This CDR3 is built from 15 residues. Germline V gene sequence: CDR1 SGDLS, CDR2 YYNGEE. V dropped 0 bases and J dropped 1 base, with 11 bases sitting between them. CDR3: CASSVGGSGSYEQYF. CDR3 sequence (DNA): TGTGCCAGCAGCGTAGGCGGTAGCGGATCCTACGAGCAGTACTTC.

This clone was recorded a few times. The chain carries TRBV2 and TRBJ2-7; D is perhaps TRBD1 (6 bases). V was pared by 7 bases and J by 3 bases, with 10 bases between. CDR3 size: 12 residues. Germline V gene sequence: CDR1 SNHLY, CDR2 FYNNEI. As DNA, the CDR3 is TGTGCCAGCAAGGGGGAAGTCTACGAGCAGTACTTC. This sequence encodes CASKGEVYEQYF.

Only one count was recorded for this clone. The chain carries TRBV5-5 and TRBJ2-3; 7 bases align to TRBD1. The CDR3 is 17 residues long. The J segment lost 5 bases and the V segment lost 4 bases, leaving 16 bases of the junction unmatched. Germline CDR1 reads SGHKS; CDR2 reads YYEKEE (reference sequence). The chain's CDR3 is CASSDPTGPFHRDTQYF. The CDR3, as DNA: TGTGCCAGCAGCGACCCGACAGGGCCCTTTCACAGAGATACGCAGTATTTT.

The rearrangement joins TRBV5-1 to TRBJ2-5, with D tentatively TRBD2 (5 bases). The CDR3 sequence is 14 residues long. Per the germline V gene, CDR1 is SGHRS and CDR2 is YFSETQ. Trimming stripped 4 bases from V and 9 bases from J, with 19 bases between. CDR3 DNA sequence: TGCGCCAGCAGCCCGGGGTCAGCCTACCCTTCCCAGTACTTC. It yields the protein CASSPGSAYPSQYF.

The V call is TRBV2, the J call TRBJ1-1, with D possibly TRBD1 on 5 matching bases. Germline loops: CDR1 SNHLY, CDR2 FYNNEI. The CDR3 sequence is 16 residues long. With 6 bases removed from V and 2 bases from J, the gap between germline ends came to 19 bases. The CDR3 DNA is TGTGCCAGCAGGGGGGTCGACCGGCCTATAAACACTGAAGCTTTCTTT. Translated: CASRGVDRPINTEAFF.